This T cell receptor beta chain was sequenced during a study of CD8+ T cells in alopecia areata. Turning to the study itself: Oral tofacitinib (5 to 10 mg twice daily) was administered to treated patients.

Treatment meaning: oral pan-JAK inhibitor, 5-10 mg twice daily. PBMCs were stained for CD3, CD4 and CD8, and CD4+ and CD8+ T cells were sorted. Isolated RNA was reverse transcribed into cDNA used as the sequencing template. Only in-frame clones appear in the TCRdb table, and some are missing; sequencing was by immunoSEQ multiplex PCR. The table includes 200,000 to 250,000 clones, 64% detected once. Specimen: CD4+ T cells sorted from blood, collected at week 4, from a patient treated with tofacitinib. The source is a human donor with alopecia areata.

CDR3 sequence (DNA): TGTGCCAGTAGTCCCGCCGGGACAGGGGTCTACGAGCAGTACTTC. It translates to CASSPAGTGVYEQYF. This chain uses TRBV19 with TRBJ2-7; 10 bases are a match to TRBD1. From germline, CDR1 is LNHDA and CDR2 SQIVND (reference sequence). The CDR3 has 15 amino acids. J was trimmed by 3 bases and V by 5 bases; bases with no gene match: 7.